These 27 T cell receptor beta chains were sequenced from one sample in a study of blood T cell repertoires in COVID-19. TCRdb keeps only in-frame clones here, not all; method: immunoSEQ multiplex PCR. Of about 120,000 clones listed, about 85% are singletons. The sample was peripheral blood. The receptors here all came from a man older than 75 with active or convalescent COVID-19.

The chain employs TRBV14 and TRBJ2-1; maybe TRBD1 (5 bases). Germline V gives CDR1 SGHDN, CDR2 FVKESK. CDR3 length: 15 residues. The V end was cut by 4 bases, the J end by 3 bases, with 13 bases between. This chain's CDR3 is CASSLPWGSYNEQFF. DNA of the CDR3: TGTGCCAGCAGCCTCCCCTGGGGCAGCTACAATGAGCAGTTCTTC.

The V and J genes are TRBV5-1 and TRBJ2-1; 11 bases agree with TRBD2. CDR3 length equals 18 residues. Germline V CDR1 and CDR2: SGHRS, YFSETQ. Trimming removed 5 bases from V and 0 bases from J; junction bases left unmatched: 10. The CDR3 bases are TGCGCCAGCAGTTCCGGCGGCACTAGCGGGAGCTCCTACAATGAGCAGTTCTTC. It yields the protein CASSSGGTSGSSYNEQFF.

The V gene is TRBV11-2, the J gene TRBJ2-5; TRBD2 agrees at 10 bases. V was pared by 3 bases and J by 1 base, with 2 bases of the junction left unmatched. Germline CDR1 reads SGHAT; CDR2 reads FQNNGV. The length of the CDR3 is 15 residues. DNA for the CDR3: TGTGCCAGCAGCTTGCCTAGCGGGGGCCAAGAGACCCAGTACTTC. This translates into CASSLPSGGQETQYF.

This chain links TRBV28 with TRBJ1-4; no clear D gene. Germline V CDR1 and CDR2: MDHEN, SYDVKM. V was pared by 5 bases and J by 2 bases, with 3 bases between. There are 12 residues in the CDR3. This chain's CDR3 is CASSQTNEKLFF. CDR3 DNA sequence: TGTGCCAGCAGTCAGACTAATGAAAAACTGTTTTTT.

The chain combines TRBV5-1 with TRBJ2-5, with TRBD2 matching over 8 bases. The CDR3 totals 12 residues. CDR1 is SGHRS and CDR2 is YFSETQ in the germline V gene. V lost 8 bases, J lost 4 bases, and 4 bases stayed unmatched. For the CDR3, the DNA is TGCGCCAGTGCGGGGGGCCGAGAGACCCAGTACTTC. Protein sequence: CASAGGRETQYF.

This clone came up a few times. This chain connects TRBV10-1 to TRBJ2-7, with 10 bases matching TRBD1. The CDR3 is made up of 14 amino acids. Unmatched junction bases numbered 7, after V lost 6 bases and J lost 5 bases. Germline V lookup: CDR1 WNHNN, CDR2 SYGVQD (reference sequence). CDR3 amino acids: CASSTRDRGHEQYF. Here the CDR3 DNA reads TGCGCCAGCAGCACCCGGGACAGGGGACACGAGCAGTACTTC.

The genes are TRBV4-2 and TRBJ1-5, with 9 bases that match TRBD1. Per the germline V gene, CDR1 is LGHNA and CDR2 is YNFKEQ. V gave up 0 bases and J gave up 6 bases; unmatched junction bases: 3. The CDR3 contains 15 residues. CDR3 nucleotides: TGTGCCAGCAGCCAAGACGGGACAGGGACTCAGCCCCAGCATTTT. Encoded protein: CASSQDGTGTQPQHF.

This chain connects TRBV10-3 to TRBJ1-1; TRBD1 might be the D (5 bases). The CDR3 length is 15 residues. Per germline, CDR1 ENHRY and CDR2 SYGVKD. V lost 8 bases to trimming and J lost 1 base, with 17 bases between them. The CDR3 loop reads CAIGAPGSGNTEAFF. The CDR3 coding sequence is TGTGCCATCGGGGCCCCAGGGTCGGGGAACACTGAAGCTTTCTTT.

The V call is TRBV11-2, the J call TRBJ2-1; D uncertain. V lost 1 base to trimming and J lost 2 bases, with 9 bases between them. CDR1 SGHAT and CDR2 FQNNGV come from the germline V gene. The CDR3 extends over 15 amino acids. The CDR3 DNA follows: TGTGCCAGCAGCTTAGGCAGGTCGACCTACAATGAGCAGTTCTTC. Translated: CASSLGRSTYNEQFF.

This clone was observed once. CDR3 DNA: TGTGCCAGCAGCCCTTCAATCGGACTAGCGAACACCGGGGAGCTGTTTTTT. Translation: CASSPSIGLANTGELFF. The chain is built from TRBV9 and TRBJ2-2; 7 bases are a match to TRBD2. This CDR3 is built from 17 residues. The junction had 9 bases not matched to a gene; V was cut back by 4 bases and J by 0 bases. CDR1 SGDLS and CDR2 YYNGEE come from the germline V gene.

The chain uses TRBV20-1 and TRBJ2-1; D is possibly TRBD2 (5 bases). The CDR3 is 11 residues long. Germline-derived CDR1 and CDR2 are DFQATT and SNEGSKA (reference sequence). V was clipped by 6 bases and J by 7 bases, with 10 bases between them. The CDR3 loop reads CSAPRGNEQFF. In DNA form, the CDR3 reads TGCAGTGCACCCCGAGGGAATGAGCAGTTCTTC.

The V and J genes are TRBV9 and TRBJ2-5, with 9 positions matching TRBD2. CDR1 and CDR2 (germline): SGDLS, YYNGEE. The CDR3 is 16 amino acids. The junction had 5 bases not matched to a gene; V was cut back by 0 bases and J by 2 bases. CDR3: CASSVAGSGGQETQYF. The DNA for the CDR3 is TGTGCCAGCAGCGTAGCGGGAAGCGGGGGGCAAGAGACCCAGTACTTC.

This clone appeared a single time. The rearrangement links TRBV5-1 to TRBJ1-4; tentatively, D is TRBD1 (6 bases). Looked up from germline, CDR1 is SGHRS and CDR2 is YFSETQ. The CDR3 is made up of 15 amino acids. The germline V and J ends were trimmed by 0 bases and 6 bases, with 12 bases remaining between them. The CDR3 nucleotides read TGCGCCAGCAGCTTGGGTGAGAGACAGGATGAAAAACTGTTTTTT. This codes for CASSLGERQDEKLFF.

J is TRBJ2-3 and V is TRBV4-2; TRBD2 is a possible D gene (5 bases). The ends were cut back, 2 bases at V and 0 bases at J, with 18 bases in the middle. CDR1 and CDR2 from the germline V gene are LGHNA and YNFKEQ. The CDR3 runs 18 residues. The CDR3 bases are TGTGCCAGCAGCCAATGGTCGGGATCCGTTCCTAGCACAGATACGCAGTATTTT. Translation: CASSQWSGSVPSTDTQYF.

V usage is TRBV7-2 and J usage is TRBJ1-1; D perhaps matches TRBD1 (5 bases). CDR1 is SGHTA and CDR2 is FQGNSA in the germline V gene. The length of the CDR3 is 15 residues. The germline V and J ends were trimmed by 5 bases and 4 bases, with 17 bases remaining between them. CDR3 protein: CASSGLVKGITEAFF. CDR3 sequence (DNA): TGTGCCAGCAGCGGTTTGGTAAAGGGGATCACTGAAGCTTTCTTT. The whole variable domain, filled in from reference TRBV7-2 and TRBJ1-1, reads GAGVSQSPSNKVTEKGKDVELRCDPISGHTALYWYRQSLGQGLEFLIYFQGNSAPDKSGLPSDRFSAERTGGSVSTLTIQRTQQEDSAVYLCASSGLVKGITEAFFGQGTRLTVV.

This clone was seen only a few times. The rearrangement uses TRBV7-6 and TRBJ2-7; 7 bases map to TRBD2. V was pared by 4 bases and J by 4 bases, with 10 bases of the junction left unmatched. The CDR3 covers 15 residues. Germline CDR1 SGHVS, CDR2 FNYEAQ. The CDR3 here is CASSSVAGASYEQYF. The CDR3 DNA reads TGTGCCAGCAGCTCCGTCGCGGGAGCCTCGTACGAGCAGTACTTC.

This chain connects TRBV25-1 to TRBJ1-2; possible D gene TRBD1, 5 bases. The CDR3 extends over 13 amino acids. Germline loops: CDR1 MGHDK, CDR2 SYGVNS. Trimming took off 9 bases at V and 2 bases at J, with 13 bases between the two ends. CDR3 sequence reads: CASRSDRNYGYTF. The CDR3 coding sequence is TGTGCCAGTAGAAGCGACAGAAACTATGGCTACACCTTC.

The genes are TRBV7-3 and TRBJ1-1; D possibly corresponds to TRBD1 (5 bases). CDR3 length: 15 amino acids. The V gene lost 2 bases and the J gene lost 4 bases, with 14 bases spanning the gap. Germline V gene sequence: CDR1 SGHTA, CDR2 FQGTGA. The CDR3 DNA is TGTGCCAGCAGCTTACGGCCCACCCAGGGCACTGAAGCTTTCTTT. This codes for CASSLRPTQGTEAFF.

V usage is TRBV12-3 or TRBV12-4 and J usage is TRBJ2-7; D might be TRBD1 (6 bases). CDR3 length: 13 residues. V dropped 4 bases and J dropped 7 bases, with 14 bases sitting between them. CDR3 in amino acids: CASSSADRFEQYF. CDR3 DNA: TGTGCCAGCAGTTCTGCCGACAGGTTTGAGCAGTACTTC.

This chain uses TRBV12-3 or TRBV12-4 with TRBJ1-2; TRBD1 is a possible D gene (5 bases). This CDR3 contains 13 residues. The ends were cut back, 4 bases at V and 7 bases at J, with 13 bases in the middle. The CDR3: CASSSQGFGGYTF. The CDR3 DNA is TGTGCCAGCAGTTCCCAGGGTTTTGGTGGCTACACCTTC.

The CDR3: CSVEGSREAATDTQYF. DNA for the CDR3: TGCAGCGTTGAAGGATCTCGGGAGGCCGCCACAGATACGCAGTATTTT. The gene calls are TRBV29-1 and TRBJ2-3, with 7 positions matching TRBD2. The J segment lost 2 bases and the V segment lost 1 base, leaving 9 bases of the junction unmatched. There are 16 residues in the CDR3. From germline, CDR1 is SQVTM and CDR2 ANQGSEA.

The gene calls are TRBV20-1 and TRBJ1-2; D is ambiguous. The CDR3 is made up of 11 amino acids. Germline CDR1 reads DFQATT; CDR2 reads SNEGSKA (reference sequence). The ends were cut back, 0 bases at V and 6 bases at J, with 5 bases in the middle. CDR3 sequence reads: CSARDPNGYTF. DNA for the CDR3: TGCAGTGCTAGAGACCCTAATGGCTACACCTTC.

The chain links TRBV7-3 to TRBJ2-3, with 8 positions matching TRBD2. The junction had 4 bases not matched to a gene; V was cut back by 3 bases and J by 2 bases. Looked up from germline, CDR1 is SGHTA and CDR2 is FQGTGA. The CDR3 has 15 amino acids. The CDR3 region has the DNA TGTGCCAGCAGCTTCGGAGCGGGAGTCACAGATACGCAGTATTTT. Translating gives CASSFGAGVTDTQYF. Complete variable domain (other parts from reference TRBV7-3 and TRBJ2-3): GAGVSQTPSNKVTEKGKYVELRCDPISGHTALYWYRQSLGQGPEFLIYFQGTGAADDSGLPNDRFFAVRPEGSVSTLKIQRTERGDSAVYLCASSFGAGVTDTQYFGPGTRLTVL.

This chain connects TRBV19 to TRBJ1-5, with D possibly matching TRBD1 (6 bases). Per the germline V gene, CDR1 is LNHDA and CDR2 is SQIVND (reference sequence). The CDR3 has 17 amino acids. Trimming took off 7 bases at V and 0 bases at J, with 19 bases between the two ends. The chain's CDR3 is CASKRSPGQNSNQPQHF. The DNA of the CDR3 is TGTGCCAGTAAACGGTCCCCCGGACAGAATAGCAATCAGCCCCAGCATTTT. Drawing the rest from reference TRBV19 and TRBJ1-5, the complete variable domain is DGGITQSPKYLFRKEGQNVTLSCEQNLNHDAMYWYRQDPGQGLRLIYYSQIVNDFQKGDIAEGYSVSREKKESFPLTVTSAQKNPTAFYLCASKRSPGQNSNQPQHFGDGTRLSIL.

The rearrangement links TRBV18 to TRBJ2-7; unclear D gene. The germline V gene encodes CDR1 KGHSH and CDR2 LQKENI. V was shortened by 5 bases and J by 3 bases, with 8 bases between the two germline ends. The CDR3 spans 12 residues. The CDR3 region has the DNA TGTGCCAGCTCAACCGCCGGCTACGAGCAGTACTTC. This gives the protein CASSTAGYEQYF.

The chain uses TRBV15 and TRBJ2-5, with TRBD1 identical over 8 bases. The trim removed 0 bases at V and 12 bases at J, leaving 12 bases unmatched. CDR3 length: 15 residues. In germline, CDR1 is LNHNV, CDR2 YYDKDF (reference sequence). CDR3 amino acids: CATSRDAGQGTIKYF. Here the CDR3 DNA reads TGTGCCACCAGCAGAGATGCAGGACAGGGTACAATCAAGTACTTC.

This clone was detected only a few times. The CDR3 region has the DNA TGTGCCAGCAGCCTCCGCGGGGGGGCGGGTGGCTACACCTTC. Its translation: CASSLRGGAGGYTF. The chain links TRBV28 to TRBJ1-2; weak D call: TRBD1 (6 bases). From germline, CDR1 is MDHEN and CDR2 SYDVKM. The V gene lost 6 bases and the J gene lost 7 bases, with 18 bases spanning the gap. CDR3 size: 14 residues.